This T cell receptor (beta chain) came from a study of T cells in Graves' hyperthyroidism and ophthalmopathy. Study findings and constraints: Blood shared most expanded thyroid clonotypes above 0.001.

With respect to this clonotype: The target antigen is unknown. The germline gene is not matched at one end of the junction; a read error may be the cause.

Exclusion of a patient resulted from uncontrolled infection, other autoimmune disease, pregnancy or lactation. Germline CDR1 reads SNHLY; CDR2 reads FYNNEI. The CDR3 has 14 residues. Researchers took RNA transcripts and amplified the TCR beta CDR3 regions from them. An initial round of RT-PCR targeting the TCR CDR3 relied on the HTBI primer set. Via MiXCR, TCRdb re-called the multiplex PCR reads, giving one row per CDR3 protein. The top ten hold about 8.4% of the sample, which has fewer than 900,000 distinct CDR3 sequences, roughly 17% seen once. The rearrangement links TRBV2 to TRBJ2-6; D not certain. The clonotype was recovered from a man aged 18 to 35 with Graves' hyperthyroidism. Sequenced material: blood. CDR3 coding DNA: TGTGCCGGCAGTCGTCTTACTGGGGCCAACGTCCTGACTTTC. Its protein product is CAGSRLTGANVLTF.